This T cell receptor beta chain originates from a study of cytomegalovirus exposure and HLA in healthy donors. Study conclusions and caveats: It was reported that the classifier diagnosed cytomegalovirus status with high specificity and sensitivity in both the original and validation cohorts.

Primers included in the PCR were 60 Vbeta and 13 Jbeta primers. The table came from immunoSEQ multiplex PCR; TCRdb's copy has only in-frame clones and leaves some out. Of around 110,000 clones in the sample, 9% to 10% were seen once. On this clone itself: Its target is not known.

This CDR3 comprises 15 residues. The V and J genes are TRBV12-2 and TRBJ1-2; TRBD1 was called by the table and not checked on the DNA. TRBV12-2 is a known pseudogene. Sequenced: PBMCs. The source is a man younger than 40 in good health and CMV-seronegative. DNA of the CDR3: TGTGCAAGTCGCTTTGAGGGGGATTCTAACTATGGCTACACCTTC. It translates to CASRFEGDSNYGYTF.